This T cell receptor (beta chain) was documented in a study of blood T cell repertoires in COVID-19 (dated by TCRdb to 2020 to 2022). Study-wide context: Samples covering the acute and convalescent phases of COVID-19 were provided by collaborators in the United States, Italy and Spain. The prospective study material was composed of cDNA or gDNA derived from T cells, B-cell-depleted T cells, or PBMCs. Deeply sampled blood TCRbeta repertoires from subjects exposed to, actively infected with, or recovered from COVID-19 were included in the dataset. The repertoires were made available in a free public database intended to serve as a resource for research on the immune response to SARS-CoV-2. The samples were drawn from the first 160 participants of the ongoing ImmuneRACE study and from over 950 subjects provided by 6 global collaborators. Sample metadata almost always included a de-identified subject ID, COVID-19 status, age in years and sex. Where HLA class I and class II types were available, the types were taken from metadata supplied by the sample provider, not from assay-based typing.

Spanning cysteine to phenylalanine, the CDR3 consists of 13 amino acids. Only the CDR3 DNA is retained, 39 bases long and in frame from the first base. V is reduced by 2 bases and J by 8 bases, leaving a spacing of 9 bases between them. The germline V gene encodes CDR1 LNHNV and CDR2 YYDKDF (reference sequence). The collaborating institutions used their own protocols to collect whole blood in K2EDTA tubes. For TCRbeta analysis, collaborators shipped samples as frozen whole blood, isolated PBMCs, or DNA extracted from either of those sample types. TCRbeta CDR3 regions were amplified from genomic DNA by means of the immunoSEQ Assay, a bias-controlled multiplex PCR. As for the authors' bioinformatics: Nucleated cell counts per sample were estimated from amplification of reference gene primers within the assay. To quantify the absolute abundance of each unique TCRbeta CDR3 rearrangement, sequence reads were collapsed and filtered. For each sample, productive Simpson clonality was calculated as the square root of Simpson's diversity index across productive rearrangements. The immuneACCESS repertoire file appears here via TCRdb, limited to in-frame rearrangements. These files lack a portion of the clones; in checked studies, under half of the deficit traces to unresolved V genes, and the cause of the others is not known. The V and J calls and clone size are taken from that table; D and trimming were inferred from the DNA. The sample table holds fewer than 150,000 clones, of which approximately 85% were seen once. The ten top clones hold just under 3% of the sample.

Study-wide findings and limitations: Clinical and demographic metadata were provided uncurated, with the amount varying by source and participant.

As concerns this clone: This clone's antigen is unknown. No base quality values were provided; no much bigger clone lies one nucleotide off.

Input material: peripheral blood. The rearrangement joined TRBV15 to TRBJ1-4; perhaps TRBD1 is the D gene, with 5 bases matching. The sequence was obtained from a man between 50 and 59 years old with acute or convalescent COVID-19. In nucleotides, the sequence is TGTGCCACCAGCAGAAAAACAGGAGAAAAACTGTTTTTT. It codes for CATSRKTGEKLFF.